Listed here are 17 T cell receptor beta chains from one sample, sequenced in a study of beta chain features in type 1 diabetes. Sequenced material consisted of expressed TCRB transcripts (all of the isolated RNA was reverse transcribed). Using immunoSEQ multiplex PCR, the repertoire was profiled, and TCRdb retains in-frame clones only, with some absent. The sample yields about 620,000 clones, about 14% seen once. Sequencing was performed on naive CD4+ T cells from blood. The receptors derive from a man in his late teens or twenties in good health.

This clone turned up a few times. In DNA, the CDR3 is TGCGCCAGCAGCGGAACAGGGCTGAACACTGAAGCTTTCTTT. It codes for CASSGTGLNTEAFF. This chain links TRBV5-1 with TRBJ1-1, with D possibly being TRBD1 (6 bases). Trimming took off 4 bases at V and 0 bases at J, with 10 bases between the two ends. The germline gives CDR1 SGHRS, CDR2 YFSETQ. The CDR3 contains 14 residues.

This clone has more than one count but fewer than ten. Additional DNA sequences in this sample encode the identical CDR3. The chain links TRBV28 to TRBJ2-7, with D uncertain. Trimming shortened V by 6 bases and J by 1 base, and 10 bases separated the two germline ends. The germline gives CDR1 MDHEN, CDR2 SYDVKM. CDR3 size: 13 residues. CDR3 sequence (DNA): TGTGCCAGCAGGCCCGGGCCGTCCTACGAGCAGTACTTC. Amino acid sequence: CASRPGPSYEQYF.

This clone was seen a handful of times. J is TRBJ2-1 and V is TRBV27; tentative D call: TRBD2 (5 bases). CDR1 is MNHEY and CDR2 is SMNVEV in the germline V gene (reference sequence). The CDR3 length is 19 residues. Deletions cut 3 bases from V and 0 bases from J, with 21 bases between. This CDR3 is CASSFFPGSGFSSYNEQFF. The CDR3 nucleotides read TGTGCCAGCAGTTTTTTTCCGGGATCCGGGTTTAGCTCCTACAATGAGCAGTTCTTC.

This clone was seen only a few times. This specimen includes other DNA sequences encoding the same CDR3. This chain links TRBV28 with TRBJ2-7; TRBD1 is a possible D gene (6 bases). CDR3 length: 12 amino acids. V was clipped by 1 base and J by 6 bases, with 7 bases between them. CDR1 MDHEN and CDR2 SYDVKM come from the germline V gene. In nucleotides, the CDR3 is TGTGCCAGCAGTTTATCCAGGGGCGAGCAGTACTTC. Residues: CASSLSRGEQYF.

The rearrangement uses TRBV29-1 and TRBJ2-1; D may be TRBD2 (5 bases). CDR3 length: 16 residues. CDR1 SQVTM and CDR2 ANQGSEA come from the germline V gene. V dropped 1 base and J dropped 1 base, with 14 bases sitting between them. This CDR3 is CSVEASERISYNEQFF. For the CDR3, the DNA is TGCAGCGTTGAAGCGTCGGAGCGGATATCCTACAATGAGCAGTTCTTC.

The chain recombines TRBV28 with TRBJ2-5, with D perhaps TRBD1 (5 bases). V was cut by 2 bases and J by 1 base, with 8 bases left in between. Germline V gene lookup returns CDR1 MDHEN and CDR2 SYDVKM. This CDR3 has 14 amino acids. DNA of the CDR3: TGTGCCAGCAGTTTACGACAGATCCAAGAGACCCAGTACTTC. Its translation: CASSLRQIQETQYF.

This clone was seen more than once but under ten times. This chain connects TRBV7-2 to TRBJ2-5; 9 nucleotides align to TRBD1. There are 14 residues in the CDR3. Germline V lookup: CDR1 SGHTA, CDR2 FQGNSA. The J segment lost 2 bases and the V segment lost 5 bases, leaving 3 bases of the junction unmatched. The CDR3 sequence is CASSHGTGQETQYF. DNA for the CDR3: TGTGCCAGCAGCCATGGGACAGGGCAAGAGACCCAGTACTTC.

J is TRBJ2-3 and V is TRBV14; D remains unclear. The CDR3 loop spans 14 amino acids. Trimming left V 2 bases short and J 4 bases short, with 10 bases between. Germline V gives CDR1 SGHDN, CDR2 FVKESK. This chain's CDR3 is CASSQRSFADTQYF. The CDR3, as DNA: TGTGCCAGCAGCCAACGTAGTTTCGCAGATACGCAGTATTTT.

The chain combines TRBV4-1 with TRBJ2-7; no reliable D call. CDR3 length equals 16 residues. The germline V and J ends were trimmed by 1 base and 3 bases, with 16 bases remaining between them. Germline V gene data show CDR1 as MGHRA and CDR2 as YSYEKL. CDR3 loop: CASSQARVTYLYEQYF. CDR3 nucleotides: TGCGCCAGCAGCCAAGCTCGGGTGACTTACCTCTACGAGCAGTACTTC.

This clone was detected only a few times. The chain links TRBV27 to TRBJ2-7, with 10 positions matching TRBD1. V gave up 8 bases and J gave up 4 bases; unmatched junction bases: 11. The CDR3 has 15 residues. From germline, CDR1 is MNHEY and CDR2 SMNVEV (reference sequence). CDR3 amino acids: CASFAVGQGDYEQYF. The CDR3 DNA sequence: TGTGCCAGCTTCGCAGTTGGACAGGGGGATTACGAGCAGTACTTC.

This clone has just a few counts. The chain combines TRBV7-2 with TRBJ1-1; no reliable D call. The V end lost 4 bases, the J end lost 1 base, and 13 bases lay between the germline ends. Germline assignment: CDR1 SGHTA and CDR2 FQGNSA. The length of the CDR3 is 15 residues. The CDR3 DNA is TGTGCCAGCAGCTCCTCACAGAGGAGGAACACTGAAGCTTTCTTT. Amino acid sequence: CASSSSQRRNTEAFF.

In this sample, this clone turned up a few times. The chain combines TRBV6-1 with TRBJ2-1, with D maybe TRBD1 (6 bases). Germline-derived CDR1 and CDR2 are MNHNS and SASEGT. The CDR3 consists of 15 residues. With 1 base removed from V and 1 base from J, the gap between germline ends came to 8 bases. DNA of the CDR3: TGTGCCAGCAGTGAAGGGCAGGGGTCCTACAATGAGCAGTTCTTC. Protein: CASSEGQGSYNEQFF.

This chain joins TRBV5-1 and TRBJ2-7, with TRBD1 identical over 9 bases. Germline-derived CDR1 and CDR2 are SGHRS and YFSETQ. Unmatched junction bases numbered 2, after V lost 4 bases and J lost 0 bases. The CDR3 runs to 14 residues. CDR3 nucleotides: TGCGCCAGCAGCAAGGACAGGGGCTCCTACGAGCAGTACTTC. Its translation is CASSKDRGSYEQYF. The variable domain in full, completed from reference TRBV5-1 and TRBJ2-7, reads KAGVTQTPRYLIKTRGQQVTLSCSPISGHRSVSWYQQTPGQGLQFLFEYFSETQRNKGNFPGRFSGRQFSNSRSEMNVSTLELGDSALYLCASSKDRGSYEQYFGPGTRLTVT.

The CDR3 coding sequence is TGTGCCACCGGGACTAACACAGATACGCAGTATTTT. Translation: CATGTNTDTQYF. The gene calls are TRBV10-3 and TRBJ2-3, with 7 bases matching TRBD2. The length of the CDR3 is 12 residues. Germline CDR1 reads ENHRY; CDR2 reads SYGVKD. Germline trimming cut 10 bases from V and 2 bases from J; bases unmatched to any gene: 3.

CDR3: CATSRRQGLFGYTF. The CDR3 DNA follows: TGTGCCACCAGCAGGAGACAGGGTCTCTTTGGCTACACCTTC. The V and J genes are TRBV15 and TRBJ1-2; TRBD1 matches 7 bases. The junction had 8 bases not matched to a gene; V was cut back by 3 bases and J by 7 bases. Germline values: CDR1 LNHNV, CDR2 YYDKDF (reference sequence). This CDR3 has 14 amino acids. Full variable domain (missing parts from reference TRBV15 and TRBJ1-2): DAMVIQNPRYQVTQFGKPVTLSCSQTLNHNVMYWYQQKSSQAPKLLFHYYDKDFNNEADTPDNFQSRRPNTSFCFLDIRSPGLGDTAMYLCATSRRQGLFGYTFGSGTRLTVV.

This chain connects TRBV10-3 to TRBJ2-7; D could derive from TRBD1 or TRBD2 (5 bases each). The germline gives CDR1 ENHRY, CDR2 SYGVKD. This CDR3 has 12 residues. With 3 bases removed from V and 8 bases from J, the gap between germline ends came to 11 bases. CDR3 residues: CAISEVEGQQYF. DNA of the CDR3: TGTGCCATCAGTGAAGTTGAGGGACAGCAGTACTTC.

As DNA, the CDR3 is TGTGCCATCAGTGGGGGACAATGGGCCCACACTGAAGCTTTCTTT. Translated: CAISGGQWAHTEAFF. The chain combines TRBV10-3 with TRBJ1-1; a possible D gene is TRBD1 (6 bases). CDR1 and CDR2 from the germline V gene are ENHRY and SYGVKD. The CDR3 spans 15 residues. V dropped 4 bases and J dropped 3 bases, with 15 bases sitting between them.